Listed below are T cell receptor beta chains from one sample, sequenced in a study of blood T cell repertoires in COVID-19. Libraries were prepared by immunoSEQ multiplex PCR; TCRdb keeps only in-frame clonotypes and omits some of them. The table includes about 220,000 clones, 80% detected once. Source material: peripheral blood. Receptor source: a human donor in a cohort sampled during active COVID-19. CDR3s include the opening cysteine and the closing phenylalanine or tryptophan. The order of the fields is D gene, clone size, J gene, V gene, CDR3 protein, CDR3 DNA. The D gene is left open where the match is weak. Not every row has a clone size; where given, it reads once, few, many or a size class.

>.|.|TRBJ2-1|TRBV4-3
CASSQEAISSYNEQFF
TGCGCCAGCAGCCAAGAGGCCATAAGCTCCTACAATGAGCAGTTCTTC
>TRBD2|.|TRBJ2-4|TRBV2
CASRPPRLAGVENIQYF
TGTGCCAGCAGACCCCCGAGACTAGCGGGAGTCGAAAACATTCAGTACTTC
>TRBD1|once|TRBJ2-7|TRBV28
CASSPGDRDNEQYF
TGTGCCAGCAGTCCTGGGGACAGGGATAACGAGCAGTACTTC
>.|.|TRBJ2-7|TRBV9
CASSVGGRSYEQYF
TGTGCCAGCAGCGTAGGGGGCAGAAGTTACGAGCAGTACTTC
>.|many|TRBJ2-7|TRBV27
CASTGDKHEQYF
TGTGCCAGCACAGGGGACAAACACGAGCAGTACTTC
>.|.|TRBJ2-5|TRBV6-6
CASSYSRETQYF
TGTGCCAGCAGTTACTCGAGAGAGACCCAGTACTTC
>.|.|TRBJ2-7|TRBV9
CASSGRGSSYEQYF
TGTGCCAGCAGCGGAAGAGGGTCCTCCTACGAGCAGTACTTC
>.|once|TRBJ1-6|TRBV5-1
CASSLAGRQSPLHF
TGCGCCAGCAGCTTAGCGGGGCGGCAATCACCCCTCCACTTT
>TRBD1|.|TRBJ1-2|TRBV20-1
CSASIAGGRGYGYTF
TGCAGTGCTAGTATAGCAGGGGGAAGAGGCTATGGCTACACCTTC
>.|.|TRBJ1-3|TRBV18
CASSPSYFGNTIYF
TGTGCCAGCTCCCCGTCGTACTTCGGAAACACCATATATTTT
>TRBD2|.|TRBJ2-1|TRBV4-1
CASSQSGTSGRAAQFF
TGCGCCAGCAGCCAATCGGGGACTAGCGGGAGGGCCGCGCAGTTCTTC
>.|.|TRBJ2-6|TRBV25-1
CASSSGQGGSGANVLTF
TGTGCCAGCAGTAGCGGACAGGGAGGGTCTGGGGCCAACGTCCTGACTTTC
>TRBD2|.|TRBJ2-1|TRBV27
CASSLTRSPWREGPVEQFF
TGTGCCAGCAGTTTGACTAGATCTCCGTGGCGGGAGGGCCCTGTAGAGCAGTTCTTC
>.|once|TRBJ1-1|TRBV7-2
CASSFGRVRGTEAFF
TGTGCCAGCAGCTTCGGAAGGGTACGGGGCACTGAAGCTTTCTTT
>.|.|TRBJ1-6|TRBV7-2
CASSKRQTNVNSPLHF
TGTGCCAGCAGCAAACGACAGACAAACGTAAATTCACCCCTCCACTTT
>TRBD2|.|TRBJ2-3|TRBV4-2
CASSQDRAGGGTDTQYF
TGTGCCAGCAGCCAAGATAGGGCGGGAGGGGGGACAGATACGCAGTATTTT
>TRBD2|.|TRBJ2-1|TRBV4-3
CASSQNSGRKLNEQFF
TGCGCCAGCAGCCAAAATAGCGGGAGAAAGTTAAATGAGCAGTTCTTC
>TRBD2|.|TRBJ2-1|TRBV7-2
CASSPRTSGRRGHEQFF
TGTGCCAGCAGCCCCCGGACTAGCGGGAGGAGGGGACATGAGCAGTTCTTC
>TRBD1|once|TRBJ1-4|TRBV28
CASSPDRAPTNEKLFF
TGTGCCAGCAGTCCTGACAGGGCCCCAACTAATGAAAAACTGTTTTTT
>.|.|TRBJ2-4|TRBV12-2
CASRHWLAKNIQYF
TGTGCAAGTCGACATTGGCTAGCCAAAAACATTCAGTACTTC
>TRBD2|.|TRBJ2-2|TRBV7-8
CASSLLGTTAGELFF
TGTGCCAGCAGCTTGCTCGGGACTACAGCCGGGGAGCTGTTTTTT
>TRBD2|.|TRBJ2-1|TRBV9
CASSSGTSQNEQFF
TGTGCCAGCAGCTCGGGGACTAGTCAGAATGAGCAGTTCTTC
>.|.|TRBJ1-3|TRBV7-9
CASSLNRGSGNSGNTIYF
TGTGCCAGCAGCTTAAACCGGGGGTCGGGAAACTCTGGAAACACCATATATTTT
>.|.|TRBJ2-1|TRBV20-1
CSASRPGRPNTLTYNEQFF
TGCAGTGCTAGTAGGCCCGGCAGGCCCAACACCTTAACCTACAATGAGCAGTTCTTC
>TRBD2|.|TRBJ2-7|TRBV6-5
CASSSPGLAHYEQYF
TGTGCCAGCAGTTCCCCGGGACTAGCGCACTACGAGCAGTACTTC
>.|.|TRBJ1-2|TRBV19
CASSNTANYGYTF
TGTGCCAGTAGTAATACGGCTAACTATGGCTACACCTTC
>.|.|TRBJ1-2|TRBV12-3/TRBV12-4
CASSLSRNYGYTF
TGTGCCAGCAGTTTATCCCGTAACTATGGCTACACCTTC
>.|.|TRBJ2-3|TRBV5-4
CASSLGQGSTDTQYF
TGTGCCAGCAGCTTGGGGCAGGGAAGCACAGATACGCAGTATTTT
>TRBD1|.|TRBJ2-5|TRBV5-5
CASSSPDRGGSETQYF
TGTGCCAGCAGCTCACCGGACAGGGGGGGTTCCGAGACCCAGTACTTC
>.|.|TRBJ2-1|TRBV6-2/TRBV6-3
CASSYRGSGDEQFF
TGTGCCAGCAGTTACAGGGGCAGTGGCGATGAGCAGTTCTTC
>.|.|TRBJ2-5|TRBV4-2
CASSQEVSGTPRETQYF
TGTGCCAGCAGCCAAGAAGTAAGCGGGACACCGAGGGAGACCCAGTACTTC
>TRBD1|.|TRBJ2-2|TRBV9
CASSFTDRGKTGELFF
TGTGCCAGCAGCTTTACTGACAGGGGGAAGACCGGGGAGCTGTTTTTT
>.|once|TRBJ1-5|TRBV28
CASSSKRPQHF
TGTGCCAGCTCGAGTAAACGGCCCCAGCATTTT
>TRBD1|.|TRBJ2-7|TRBV6-5
CASSRSWTGEYEQYF
TGTGCCAGCAGTCGCTCCTGGACAGGCGAATACGAGCAGTACTTC
>TRBD1|.|TRBJ2-5|TRBV24-1
CATSDPGQGETQYF
TGTGCCACCAGTGACCCGGGACAGGGAGAGACCCAGTACTTC
>TRBD1|.|TRBJ2-7|TRBV5-1
CASSLEGRGYEQYF
TGCGCCAGCAGCTTGGAAGGCAGGGGGTACGAGCAGTACTTC
>TRBD1|.|TRBJ1-1|TRBV2
CASSPALQGITEAFF
TGTGCCAGCAGTCCCGCGTTACAGGGGATCACTGAAGCTTTCTTT
>TRBD2|.|TRBJ2-1|TRBV6-2/TRBV6-3
CASSYEGGTYNEQFF
TGTGCCAGCAGTTACGAGGGAGGGACCTACAATGAGCAGTTCTTC
>.|.|TRBJ1-2|TRBV28
CASSVQALRLYGYTF
TGTGCCAGCAGTGTACAGGCCCTCCGTCTTTATGGCTACACCTTC
>TRBD1|.|TRBJ1-5|TRBV30
CAWSPLDRDLSNQPQHF
TGTGCCTGGAGTCCGCTCGACAGGGACTTAAGCAATCAGCCCCAGCATTTT
>.|.|TRBJ1-4|TRBV5-1
CASSERSGGSWEKLFF
TGCGCCAGCAGCGAACGATCGGGGGGCTCATGGGAAAAACTGTTTTTT
>.|once|TRBJ2-1|TRBV18
CASSPPGAPGNEQFF
TGTGCCAGCTCACCACCGGGCGCACCCGGCAATGAGCAGTTCTTC
>TRBD2|.|TRBJ2-1|TRBV6-2/TRBV6-3
CASSYLAGGYNEQFF
TGTGCCAGCAGTTACCTAGCGGGGGGGTACAATGAGCAGTTCTTC
>.|few|TRBJ2-1|TRBV7-2
CASSRGGSYNEQFF
TGTGCCAGCAGCCGGGGAGGCTCCTACAATGAGCAGTTCTTC
>TRBD1|.|TRBJ2-7|TRBV9
CASSVDGQVSYEQYF
TGTGCCAGCAGCGTAGACGGACAGGTCTCCTACGAGCAGTACTTC
>.|.|TRBJ2-6|TRBV27
CASSLYSYSGANVLTF
TGTGCCAGCAGTTTATACAGTTACTCTGGGGCCAACGTCCTGACTTTC
>TRBD1|.|TRBJ2-2|TRBV7-9
CASSGPGTGGTGELFF
TGTGCCAGCAGCGGACCCGGTACAGGGGGGACCGGGGAGCTGTTTTTT
>TRBD1|.|TRBJ2-2|TRBV7-3
CASSKDRENTGELFF
TGTGCCAGCAGCAAGGACAGGGAGAACACCGGGGAGCTGTTTTTT
>TRBD1|few|TRBJ1-3|TRBV7-2
CASSPTQGRSGNTIYF
TGTGCCAGCAGCCCCACACAGGGGAGGTCTGGAAACACCATATATTTT
>TRBD2|.|TRBJ2-3|TRBV30
CAWSVTRTSGRAKDTQYF
TGTGCCTGGAGTGTAACCCGGACTAGCGGGAGGGCCAAGGATACGCAGTATTTT
>.|.|TRBJ2-3|TRBV13
CASSFGSDTQYF
TGTGCCAGCAGCTTCGGGTCAGATACGCAGTATTTT
>.|.|TRBJ2-7|TRBV9
CAIRETEGCYEQYF
TGTGCCATCAGAGAGACGGAGGGTTGCTACGAGCAGTACTTC
>TRBD2|.|TRBJ2-7|TRBV6-6
CASSLFSGSYEQYF
TGTGCCAGCAGTTTATTTAGCGGGAGTTACGAGCAGTACTTC
>.|.|TRBJ1-1|TRBV30
CAWMEEGRTEAFF
TGTGCCTGGATGGAGGAAGGGAGGACTGAAGCTTTCTTT
>.|.|TRBJ1-1|TRBV6-5
CASTDNRILNTEAFF
TGTGCCAGCACCGACAATCGGATCTTGAACACTGAAGCTTTCTTT
>TRBD2|.|TRBJ2-1|TRBV7-9
CASSSLLAVAYNEQFF
TGTGCCAGCAGCTCTCTACTAGCGGTGGCCTACAATGAGCAGTTCTTC
>TRBD2|.|TRBJ2-1|TRBV2
CASKAGGQNEQFF
TGTGCCAGCAAGGCGGGAGGGCAGAATGAGCAGTTCTTC
>.|.|TRBJ2-3|TRBV18
CASSLGGADTQYF
TGTGCCAGCTCACTGGGAGGAGCAGATACGCAGTATTTT
>.|few|TRBJ2-7|TRBV6-2/TRBV6-3
CASSSNRDTRYEQYF
TGTGCCAGCAGTTCCAACCGGGACACTCGATACGAGCAGTACTTC